The entry below gives a single T cell receptor (beta chain) sequence along with its context. Antigen specificity is unknown. The data originate from a study of T cells after yellow fever vaccination. Study-wide findings and caveats: Abundant clonotypes from the bulk population could get into FACS-sorted repertoires as contaminants.

MiXCR, run by TCRdb on the 5' RACE reads, gives a single entry per CDR3 protein. The table shows about 73,000 distinct CDR3 sequences, with approximately 7.5% occurring only once. The TCR sequence derives from a man aged 25-45 years who received the YFV17D yellow fever vaccine. Material: CD8+ T cells sorted from PBMCs, obtained on the day of the yellow fever booster vaccination.

The CDR3: CAWSVGQELFF. Written as DNA, the CDR3 is TGTGCCTGGAGTGTAGGCCAAGAACTGTTTTTT. The chain couples TRBV30 to TRBJ1-4, with D hard to call. There are 11 residues in the CDR3. V was pared by 0 bases and J by 12 bases, with 8 bases between. The germline V gene has CDR1 GTSNPN and CDR2 SVGIG (reference sequence). Together with reference TRBV30 and TRBJ1-4, the CDR3 gives the full variable domain: SQTIHQWPATLVQPVGSPLSLECTVEGTSNPNLYWYRQAAGRGLQLLFYSVGIGQISSEVPQNLSASRPQDRQFILSSKKLLLSDSGFYLCAWSVGQELFFGSGTQLSVL.